The 25 T cell receptor beta chains in this list originate from one sample, sequenced in a study of yellow fever vaccine responses in identical twins. TCRdb independently ran MiXCR on the RT-PCR reads; one entry per CDR3 protein. The sample holds roughly 2,800 distinct CDR3 sequences, about 80% seen once. Specimen: T cells from blood (PBMCs), unsorted or a sorted subset (not recorded which), collected before or after yellow fever vaccination (not recorded which). The receptors derive from a female donor who received the yellow fever vaccine.

V gene TRBV12-3 or TRBV12-4 combines with J gene TRBJ2-3; 8 bases line up with TRBD2. Trimming at V came to 4 bases and at J to 6 bases, leaving 9 bases not matched to a gene. The CDR3 is 15 amino acids. The CDR3 nucleotides read TGTGCCAGCAGTTGGGGCGGGGGGCCCGGCGATACGCAGTATTTT. Protein product: CASSWGGGPGDTQYF.

The chain is built from TRBV11-1 and TRBJ2-7; 8 bases are shared with TRBD2. The V and J ends lost 6 bases and 2 bases, in that order; junction bases with no gene match: 12. Germline CDR1 reads SGHAT; CDR2 reads FQDESV (reference sequence). The CDR3 length is 16 residues. For the CDR3, the DNA is TGTGCCAGCAGTTGGGGGGAACTAGCGGATACCTACGAGCAGTACTTC. Protein sequence: CASSWGELADTYEQYF.

This clonotype appeared a single time. This chain connects TRBV30 to TRBJ2-1, with D hard to call. Germline CDR1 GTSNPN, CDR2 SVGIG (reference sequence). The ends were cut back, 6 bases at V and 0 bases at J, with 15 bases in the middle. This CDR3 spans 15 amino acids. CDR3 DNA: TGTGCCTGCTTCTTCATTGGGGTCTCCTACAATGAGCAGTTCTTC. This sequence encodes CACFFIGVSYNEQFF. The entire variable domain, with the rest obtained from reference TRBV30 and TRBJ2-1, is as follows: SQTIHQWPATLVQPVGSPLSLECTVEGTSNPNLYWYRQAAGRGLQLLFYSVGIGQISSEVPQNLSASRPQDRQFILSSKKLLLSDSGFYLCACFFIGVSYNEQFFGPGTRLTVL.

As DNA, the CDR3 is TGTGCCAGCAGCCAACGACAGGGGCGGGATGAGCAGTTCTTC. Its translation: CASSQRQGRDEQFF. The chain has TRBV4-2 and TRBJ2-1; 8 positions match TRBD1. The CDR3 loop spans 14 amino acids. Germline values: CDR1 LGHNA, CDR2 YNFKEQ. Germline trimming cut 2 bases from V and 8 bases from J; bases unmatched to any gene: 5.

The J gene is TRBJ2-7, the V gene TRBV6-5; D may be TRBD1 (5 bases). V was pared by 2 bases and J by 4 bases, with 9 bases between. The CDR3 is 13 residues long. Germline CDR1 reads MNHEY; CDR2 reads SVGAGI. CDR3 protein: CASSYGASYEQYF. CDR3 nucleotide sequence: TGTGCCAGCAGTTACGGGGCCAGTTACGAGCAGTACTTC.

The rearrangement uses TRBV4-3 and TRBJ2-7; TRBD1 matches at 7 bases. CDR3 length equals 15 residues. CDR1 and CDR2 from the germline V gene are LGHNA and YSLEER. V was pared by 0 bases and J by 4 bases, with 6 bases of the junction left unmatched. The chain's CDR3 is CASSQDPGTEYEQYF. CDR3 nucleotides: TGCGCCAGCAGCCAAGATCCGGGGACAGAATACGAGCAGTACTTC.

The chain has TRBV5-6 and TRBJ1-1; D not certain. The V gene lost 1 base and the J gene lost 8 bases, with 6 bases spanning the gap. The CDR3 totals 11 residues. Germline CDR1 SGHDT, CDR2 YYEEEE. The chain's CDR3 is CASSLSGEAFF. The CDR3 DNA reads as TGTGCCAGCAGCTTGTCTGGGGAAGCTTTCTTT.

The CDR3 coding sequence is TGTGCCACCAGCAGAGAACGACTAGCGGGGGACCTAGGGGAGCTGTTTTTT. Its translation is CATSRERLAGDLGELFF. This rearrangement joins TRBV15 to TRBJ2-2; 12 bases map to TRBD2. CDR3 length: 17 amino acids. Germline V gene lookup returns CDR1 LNHNV and CDR2 YYDKDF (reference sequence). The V segment lost 0 bases and the J segment 8 bases; nucleotides outside the gene matches: 7.

The chain carries TRBV11-1 and TRBJ2-5; TRBD1 is a possible D gene (5 bases). The V gene's germline CDR1 is SGHAT and CDR2 FQDESV (reference sequence). The V and J ends lost 4 bases and 6 bases respectively, with 15 bases between them. CDR3 length equals 14 residues. The chain's CDR3 is CASSYSGNKKTQYF. The CDR3 DNA reads TGTGCCAGCAGCTATTCAGGGAATAAGAAGACCCAGTACTTC.

The sample holds one count of this clonotype. CDR3 DNA: TGCGCCAGCAGCGTCCAACTAGCGGGTGGCACAGATACGCAGTATTTT. This translates into CASSVQLAGGTDTQYF. This chain joins TRBV4-3 and TRBJ2-3; TRBD2 matches at 9 bases. With 5 bases clipped from V and 1 base from J, the junction kept 7 bases outside the gene matches. The germline V gene encodes CDR1 LGHNA and CDR2 YSLEER. The CDR3 loop spans 16 amino acids.

V usage is TRBV7-6 and J usage is TRBJ2-7; no firm D call. The CDR3 totals 13 residues. V was trimmed by 2 bases and J by 1 base, leaving 6 bases between them. The germline V gene has CDR1 SGHVS and CDR2 FNYEAQ. The CDR3 DNA reads TGTGCCAGCAGCTTATCTGGTTCCTACGAGCAGTACTTC. The encoded protein is CASSLSGSYEQYF.

The table lists this clonotype with a few counts. The chain joins TRBV11-2 to TRBJ2-1; 11 nucleotides line up with TRBD2. CDR3 size: 16 residues. Germline V gives CDR1 SGHAT, CDR2 FQNNGV. Trimming took 1 base from V and 5 from J; bases not matched to a gene: 4. The CDR3 loop is CASSLGVAGGDNEQFF. The DNA of the CDR3 is TGTGCCAGCAGCTTAGGGGTAGCGGGAGGGGACAATGAGCAGTTCTTC. The whole variable domain, filled in from reference TRBV11-2 and TRBJ2-1, reads EAGVAQSPRYKIIEKRQSVAFWCNPISGHATLYWYQQILGQGPKLLIQFQNNGVVDDSQLPKDRFSAERLKGVDSTLKIQPAKLEDSAVYLCASSLGVAGGDNEQFFGPGTRLTVL.

This clonotype has only one observation. The CDR3 DNA reads TGCGCCAGCAGCCAAGCCAGGGGAGCCACAGATACGCAGTATTTT. This translates into CASSQARGATDTQYF. This chain joins TRBV4-1 and TRBJ2-3; maybe TRBD1 (6 bases). With 1 base removed from V and 2 bases from J, the gap between germline ends came to 10 bases. Germline CDR1 reads MGHRA; CDR2 reads YSYEKL. CDR3 length equals 15 residues.

V and J are TRBV11-3 and TRBJ2-2; 8 bases agree with TRBD2. V lost 4 bases to trimming and J lost 9 bases; unmatched junction nucleotides: 10. Germline CDR1 and CDR2: SGHNT and YENEEA. The CDR3 extends over 15 amino acids. The CDR3 loop reads CASSSGLAPPRELFF. As DNA, the CDR3 is TGTGCCAGCAGCTCCGGACTAGCCCCACCGAGGGAGCTGTTTTTT.

This clonotype was counted only a few times. The V gene is TRBV7-6, the J gene TRBJ2-1, with 9 bases that match TRBD2. This CDR3 comprises 16 residues. The J segment lost 3 bases and the V segment lost 2 bases, leaving 5 bases of the junction unmatched. Germline loops: CDR1 SGHVS, CDR2 FNYEAQ. CDR3 bases: TGTGCCAGCAGCTTAACGACTAGCGGTTACTACAATGAGCAGTTCTTC. Protein product: CASSLTTSGYYNEQFF.

V and J are TRBV11-1 and TRBJ2-3; D remains unclear. The CDR3 is 12 residues long. The V and J ends lost 5 bases and 5 bases respectively, with 8 bases between them. Germline values: CDR1 SGHAT, CDR2 FQDESV (reference sequence). CDR3 DNA sequence: TGTGCCAGCAGCCCGGTCGGAGATACGCAGTATTTT. The encoded protein is CASSPVGDTQYF.

The CDR3 is CASTEPGGGYTF. The CDR3 region has the DNA TGTGCCAGCACCGAGCCAGGGGGGGGCTACACCTTC. The rearrangement links TRBV3-1 to TRBJ1-2; 7 bases match TRBD1. The CDR3 totals 12 residues. J gave up 8 bases and V 7 bases, and 7 bases lay outside the gene matches. Germline V gene data show CDR1 as LGHDT and CDR2 as YNNKEL (reference sequence).

V and J are TRBV20-1 and TRBJ1-3, with D possibly being TRBD1 (5 bases). V lost 5 bases and J 4 bases, leaving 12 bases between the germline ends. CDR1 and CDR2 (germline): DFQATT, SNEGSKA (reference sequence). This CDR3 is built from 13 residues. The CDR3 loop reads CSALGLAGNTIYF. The CDR3 nucleotides are TGCAGTGCTTTGGGACTAGCCGGAAACACCATATATTTT.

The chain uses TRBV28 and TRBJ1-2; a possible D gene is TRBD1 (5 bases). The length of the CDR3 is 16 residues. The germline V and J ends were trimmed by 6 bases and 4 bases, with 21 bases remaining between them. The germline V gene has CDR1 MDHEN and CDR2 SYDVKM. The CDR3 sequence is CASSRPLGQLLYGYTF. CDR3 nucleotide sequence: TGTGCCAGCAGCCGACCCTTGGGGCAGCTACTCTATGGCTACACCTTC.

The chain has TRBV5-6 and TRBJ2-4; D might be TRBD1 or TRBD2, each matching 5 bases. The ends were cut back, 2 bases at V and 14 bases at J, with 14 bases in the middle. From germline, CDR1 is SGHDT and CDR2 YYEEEE. The CDR3 contains 12 residues. In DNA, the CDR3 is TGTGCCAGCAGCTTCCGGGGACCTGGCGAGTACTTC. It translates to CASSFRGPGEYF.

This clonotype came up a few times. The gene calls are TRBV4-2 and TRBJ2-2; D perhaps matches TRBD1 (5 bases). With 4 bases removed from V and 0 bases from J, the gap between germline ends came to 12 bases. The CDR3 is 16 residues long. Germline assignment: CDR1 LGHNA and CDR2 YNFKEQ. The CDR3 DNA reads TGTGCCAGCAGCCCACTAAGGGGTCCGAACACCGGGGAGCTGTTTTTT. Its translation: CASSPLRGPNTGELFF.

This clonotype appeared a few times. The CDR3 protein is CAVDRVIEDGYTF. In nucleotides, the CDR3 is TGTGCCGTTGACAGGGTTATTGAGGATGGCTACACCTTC. The chain uses TRBV30 and TRBJ1-2; 7 bases agree with TRBD1. Trimming took 8 bases from V and 6 from J; bases not matched to a gene: 12. There are 13 residues in the CDR3. Germline loops: CDR1 GTSNPN, CDR2 SVGIG (reference sequence).

The V and J genes are TRBV10-1 and TRBJ1-4; no reliable D call. The germline CDR1 and CDR2 sequences are WNHNN and SYGVQD (reference sequence). The CDR3 sequence is 17 residues long. V gave up 7 bases and J gave up 0 bases, with 18 bases separating them. Here the CDR3 DNA reads TGCGCCAGCAAGATTCCCCAGCCTTCTGCAACTAATGAAAAACTGTTTTTT. It yields the protein CASKIPQPSATNEKLFF.

The gene calls are TRBV6-5 and TRBJ1-6, with D unclear. Trimming took 3 bases from V and 6 from J, leaving 9 bases between them. The CDR3 covers 14 residues. CDR1 MNHEY and CDR2 SVGAGI come from the germline V gene. The CDR3 reads CASSYRGGNSPLHF. CDR3 bases: TGTGCCAGCAGTTATCGGGGTGGTAATTCACCCCTCCACTTT.

The rearrangement uses TRBV7-2 and TRBJ1-1, with D possibly being TRBD1 (6 bases). Trimming pared 0 bases from V and 2 bases from J, leaving 10 bases between. CDR1 is SGHTA and CDR2 is FQGNSA in the germline V gene. The CDR3 is 15 residues long. Written as DNA, the CDR3 is TGTGCCAGCAGCTTAGCGGGGGCAACCAACACTGAAGCTTTCTTT. This sequence encodes CASSLAGATNTEAFF.